The 28 T cell receptor beta chains reported below all come from one sample, sequenced in a study of T cells after yellow fever vaccination (dated by TCRdb to about 2019). The treatment or condition label here, explained by the study, means: live attenuated yellow fever vaccine strain. Libraries came from 5' RACE. TCRdb lists the instrument as Illumina NovaSeq 6000. Starting from the raw public reads, TCRdb applied fastp trimming at Q25, assembled clones with MiXCR and retained in-frame beta chains. For every CDR3 protein sequence, its rows merge into one entry that carries the most common genes and DNA. The sample profile shows roughly 340,000 distinct CDR3 sequences; around 4.1% of them were found once. 24% of the sample goes to the ten largest clones. The starting material was PBMCs, obtained 5 days after the yellow fever booster vaccination. The origin of the receptors is a man between 18 and 35 years old who received the YFV17D yellow fever vaccine.

This clonotype came up a few times. One end of the junction varies from germline; a read error may be responsible. V gene TRBV2 combines with J gene TRBJ2-1; either TRBD1 or TRBD2 may fit D (6 bases each). From germline, CDR1 is SNHLY and CDR2 FYNNEI. The CDR3 consists of 15 residues. The CDR3 DNA is TGTGCCAGCAAGGGGGGTTATGTCTCCAACAATGAGCAGTTCTTC. Its translation is CASKGGYVSNNEQFF.

This clonotype was observed a few times. This chain joins TRBV29-1 and TRBJ1-1; D remains ambiguous. CDR3 length: 11 residues. V was clipped by 6 bases and J by 1 base, with 6 bases between them. Germline lookup yields CDR1 SQVTM and CDR2 ANQGSEA. The DNA of the CDR3 is TGCAGCGTCATGACGAACACTGAAGCTTTCTTT. Translated, it gives CSVMTNTEAFF.

This clonotype was counted between two and nine times. V and J are TRBV19 and TRBJ2-4; D gene unclear. The CDR3 totals 13 residues. The V gene lost 7 bases and the J gene lost 5 bases, with 12 bases spanning the gap. The V gene's germline CDR1 is LNHDA and CDR2 SQIVND (reference sequence). Written as DNA, the CDR3 is TGTGCCAGTAATCAGTTGCAGGAAAACATTCAGTACTTC. It codes for CASNQLQENIQYF.

The chain recombines TRBV4-1 with TRBJ2-1, with 10 bases identical to TRBD2. Germline loops: CDR1 MGHRA, CDR2 YSYEKL. This CDR3 is 17 amino acids long. V gave up 0 bases and J gave up 7 bases; unmatched junction bases: 9. CDR3 sequence (DNA): TGCGCCAGCAGCCAAGAAGCCAGCGGGGGGGCCTTGAATGAGCAGTTCTTC. As protein: CASSQEASGGALNEQFF.

This clonotype was observed a handful of times. This chain joins TRBV29-1 and TRBJ2-2; 9 nucleotides align to TRBD1. Germline CDR1 is SQVTM and CDR2 is ANQGSEA. V dropped 4 bases and J dropped 3; count of bases not matched to a gene: 12. The CDR3 contains 17 residues. CDR3 sequence reads: CSVAKVPGQGYTGELFF. The DNA for the CDR3 is TGCAGCGTTGCAAAAGTTCCGGGACAGGGATACACCGGGGAGCTGTTTTTT.

This clonotype was observed a few times. The chain links TRBV7-9 to TRBJ2-7; 7 bases are shared with TRBD1. The CDR3 extends over 12 amino acids. The V gene's germline CDR1 is SEHNR and CDR2 FQNEAQ (reference sequence). In DNA form, the CDR3 reads TGTGCCAGCAGCTCGACAGGGCCCCCCTCGCACGTC. Protein sequence: CASSSTGPPSHV.

This chain connects TRBV4-3 to TRBJ2-1; D is undetermined. The V gene lost 6 bases and the J gene lost 4 bases, with 13 bases spanning the gap. Germline V CDR1 and CDR2: LGHNA, YSLEER. The CDR3 consists of 14 residues. The CDR3 spells CASSPPGTYNEQFF. As DNA, the CDR3 is TGCGCCAGCAGTCCCCCTGGCACTTACAATGAGCAGTTCTTC.

This clonotype was seen only a few times. V and J are TRBV6-5 and TRBJ2-5, with D unclear. The V and J ends lost 6 bases and 4 bases respectively, with 12 bases between them. CDR3 length: 13 residues. Looked up from germline, CDR1 is MNHEY and CDR2 is SVGAGI. The CDR3 protein is CASSPAVTETQYF. For the CDR3, the DNA is TGTGCCAGCAGCCCGGCCGTAACAGAGACCCAGTACTTC.

This clonotype has at least ten counts. The chain is built from TRBV6-6 and TRBJ2-7; D remains unclear. This CDR3 is 19 amino acids long. The germline V and J ends were trimmed by 0 bases and 1 base, with 22 bases remaining between them. Germline CDR1 and CDR2: MNHNY and SVGAGI (reference sequence). The CDR3 sequence: CASSYSIPVAFARSYEQYF. The CDR3 region has the DNA TGTGCCAGCAGTTACTCGATCCCGGTTGCCTTCGCGCGTTCCTACGAGCAGTACTTC.

This clonotype has at least ten counts. The V call is TRBV7-2, the J call TRBJ2-1, with TRBD1 identical over 7 bases. CDR3 size: 15 residues. Germline CDR1 reads SGHTA; CDR2 reads FQGNSA. Trimming removed 5 bases from V and 6 bases from J; junction bases left unmatched: 10. The CDR3 region has the DNA TGTGCCAGCAGCCCGGCCTGGGCAGGGGGCAATGAGCAGTTCTTC. The encoded protein is CASSPAWAGGNEQFF.

This clonotype was picked up many times. V usage is TRBV7-9 and J usage is TRBJ1-1, with D possibly matching TRBD1 (5 bases). Germline CDR1 and CDR2: SEHNR and FQNEAQ (reference sequence). CDR3 length: 14 residues. V was cut by 5 bases and J by 3 bases, with 13 bases left in between. CDR3 region: CASSTRQWDTEAFF. Written as DNA, the CDR3 is TGTGCCAGCAGCACCAGACAGTGGGACACTGAAGCTTTCTTT.

The sample holds a few counts of this clonotype. The chain joins TRBV11-2 to TRBJ2-1; D not certain. The V end was cut by 5 bases, the J end by 0 bases, with 14 bases between. This CDR3 contains 16 residues. Germline CDR1 SGHAT, CDR2 FQNNGV. CDR3 DNA: TGTGCCAGCAGCATCTTAAGTGGATACTCCTACAATGAGCAGTTCTTC. Translating gives CASSILSGYSYNEQFF.

The chain is built from TRBV6-1 and TRBJ1-5; 7 bases align to TRBD1. J gave up 4 bases and V 8 bases, and 11 bases lay outside the gene matches. Germline V gene sequence: CDR1 MNHNS, CDR2 SASEGT. CDR3 length equals 15 residues. The CDR3 protein is CASSAGSGGNQPQHF. CDR3 bases: TGTGCCAGCTCCGCCGGTTCAGGGGGGAATCAGCCCCAGCATTTT.

This sequence joins TRBV4-1 and TRBJ1-1, with no clear D. Germline assignment: CDR1 MGHRA and CDR2 YSYEKL. V lost 0 bases and J 4 bases, leaving 15 bases between the germline ends. The CDR3 spans 16 residues. Written as DNA, the CDR3 is TGCGCCAGCAGCCAAGATGGCTTAGGGAGTGGCACTGAAGCTTTCTTT. Encoded protein: CASSQDGLGSGTEAFF.

The rearrangement joins TRBV20-1 to TRBJ1-6; D not certain. Germline-derived CDR1 and CDR2 are DFQATT and SNEGSKA (reference sequence). Trimming cost V 3 bases and J 8 bases, with 20 bases left between them. This CDR3 comprises 16 residues. The CDR3 sequence is CSARPRTGSFDSPLHF. The CDR3 bases are TGCAGTGCTAGGCCGCGAACCGGGTCTTTTGATTCACCCCTCCACTTT.

Many counts were recorded for this clonotype. The chain recombines TRBV7-2 with TRBJ2-3; D is possibly TRBD1 (5 bases). CDR1 is SGHTA and CDR2 is FQGNSA in the germline V gene. The CDR3 is 13 amino acids. V gave up 3 bases and J gave up 6 bases, with 10 bases separating them. The CDR3 loop reads CASSFRARDTQYF. The CDR3 DNA reads TGTGCCAGCAGCTTCAGGGCTCGGGATACGCAGTATTTT. Full variable domain (outside the CDR3, taken from reference TRBV7-2 and TRBJ2-3): GAGVSQSPSNKVTEKGKDVELRCDPISGHTALYWYRQSLGQGLEFLIYFQGNSAPDKSGLPSDRFSAERTGGSVSTLTIQRTQQEDSAVYLCASSFRARDTQYFGPGTRLTVL.

Many counts were recorded for this clonotype. The chain recombines TRBV7-8 with TRBJ1-1, with 10 bases that match TRBD1. V lost 2 bases, J lost 4 bases, and 7 bases stayed unmatched. The germline CDR1 and CDR2 sequences are SGHVS and FQNEAQ. The CDR3 covers 16 residues. The CDR3 protein is CASSLKRDRGRTEAFF. The CDR3 DNA reads as TGTGCCAGCAGCTTAAAGAGGGACAGGGGACGCACTGAAGCTTTCTTT.

The gene calls are TRBV9 and TRBJ1-1; the D gene is possibly TRBD1 (5 bases). The CDR3 runs to 13 residues. Germline assignment: CDR1 SGDLS and CDR2 YYNGEE. V lost 2 bases, J lost 7 bases, and 12 bases lay in between. The CDR3 loop is CASSVGDRHEAFF. CDR3 nucleotides: TGTGCCAGCAGCGTGGGAGACAGACATGAAGCTTTCTTT.

This clonotype has at least ten counts. V usage is TRBV20-1 and J usage is TRBJ2-3; TRBD1 agrees at 10 bases. J gave up 2 bases and V 6 bases, and 5 bases lay outside the gene matches. This CDR3 has 14 amino acids. The germline V gene has CDR1 DFQATT and CDR2 SNEGSKA (reference sequence). The CDR3 sequence: CSALGQGVTDTQYF. The CDR3 DNA is TGCAGTGCCCTCGGACAGGGGGTCACAGATACGCAGTATTTT.

This clonotype was seen many times. The chain combines TRBV6-5 with TRBJ2-2; TRBD1 aligns across 7 bases. This CDR3 region has 14 residues. V dropped 2 bases and J dropped 4; count of bases not matched to a gene: 1. CDR1 is MNHEY and CDR2 is SVGAGI in the germline V gene. The CDR3 loop is CASSYPGGTGELFF. CDR3 nucleotide sequence: TGTGCCAGCAGTTACCCAGGGGGCACCGGGGAGCTGTTTTTT.

There are a few counts of this clonotype. This chain uses TRBV20-1 with TRBJ1-2; tentative D call: TRBD1 (6 bases). V was cut by 1 base and J by 3 bases, with 9 bases left in between. The CDR3 has 13 residues. Germline V gives CDR1 DFQATT, CDR2 SNEGSKA (reference sequence). For the CDR3, the DNA is TGCAGTGCTAGAGCGGGGGGCGACTATGGCTACACCTTC. This encodes CSARAGGDYGYTF.

The chain carries TRBV28 and TRBJ2-7; no firm D call. Looked up from germline, CDR1 is MDHEN and CDR2 is SYDVKM. Trimming cost V 3 bases and J 0 bases, with 12 bases left between them. The CDR3 length is 15 residues. The CDR3 protein is CASSLHGSVSYEQYV. The CDR3 DNA follows: TGTGCCAGCAGTTTGCATGGATCCGTCTCCTACGAGCAGTACGTC.

This clonotype was seen more than once but under ten times. The chain links TRBV7-3 to TRBJ2-1, with TRBD2 identical over 12 bases. The CDR3 is made up of 16 amino acids. Per the germline V gene, CDR1 is SGHTA and CDR2 is FQGTGA. After removal of 2 bases from V and 15 bases from J, the junction contained 14 bases not matched to a gene. The CDR3 DNA reads TGTGCCAGCAGCTTAGGGCCACTAGCGGGGGGCCCAGGGGGGTTCTTC. Its translation is CASSLGPLAGGPGGFF. The full variable domain, with the rest looked up from reference TRBV7-3 and TRBJ2-1, is GAGVSQTPSNKVTEKGKYVELRCDPISGHTALYWYRQSLGQGPEFLIYFQGTGAADDSGLPNDRFFAVRPEGSVSTLKIQRTERGDSAVYLCASSLGPLAGGPGGFFGPGTRLTVL.

This clonotype was seen many times. The chain is built from TRBV7-7 and TRBJ2-1, with TRBD2 identical over 7 bases. The germline CDR1 and CDR2 sequences are SSHAT and FNYEAQ (reference sequence). There are 15 residues in the CDR3. V lost 3 bases to trimming and J lost 4 bases; unmatched junction nucleotides: 6. The CDR3 sequence is CASSFSSGDYNEQFF. The CDR3 coding sequence is TGTGCCAGCAGCTTTTCCAGCGGGGATTACAATGAGCAGTTCTTC.

This clonotype was observed many times. The genes are TRBV11-2 and TRBJ2-3, with unresolved D. From germline, CDR1 is SGHAT and CDR2 FQNNGV. The length of the CDR3 is 15 residues. Deletions cut 3 bases from V and 1 base from J, with 11 bases between. The CDR3, as DNA: TGTGCCAGCAGCTTCCCTCTTCGTGGCACAGATACGCAGTATTTT. Encoded protein: CASSFPLRGTDTQYF. Drawing the rest from reference TRBV11-2 and TRBJ2-3, the complete variable domain is EAGVAQSPRYKIIEKRQSVAFWCNPISGHATLYWYQQILGQGPKLLIQFQNNGVVDDSQLPKDRFSAERLKGVDSTLKIQPAKLEDSAVYLCASSFPLRGTDTQYFGPGTRLTVL.

This CDR3 reads CASSFSEATGLRGEKLFF. CDR3 DNA sequence: TGTGCCAGCAGCTTTTCAGAGGCGACCGGGCTAAGGGGTGAAAAACTGTTTTTT. This sequence joins TRBV7-9 and TRBJ1-4; D is possibly TRBD1 (5 bases). V was trimmed by 3 bases and J by 7 bases, leaving 24 bases between them. This CDR3 has 18 residues. From germline, CDR1 is SEHNR and CDR2 FQNEAQ (reference sequence).

There are many counts of this clonotype. This chain joins TRBV27 and TRBJ2-5; 10 bases are shared with TRBD2. The V gene end was trimmed by 4 bases and the J gene end by 5 bases; junction bases not matched to a gene: 4. The CDR3 covers 14 residues. Germline loops: CDR1 MNHEY, CDR2 SMNVEV (reference sequence). CDR3 sequence (DNA): TGTGCCAGCAGTTATAGCGGGGGGTGGGAGACCCAGTACTTC. This encodes CASSYSGGWETQYF.

The chain uses TRBV19 and TRBJ2-3; TRBD2 agrees at 11 bases. The V segment lost 8 bases and the J segment 2 bases; nucleotides outside the gene matches: 9. Germline assignment: CDR1 LNHDA and CDR2 SQIVND (reference sequence). The CDR3 has 16 amino acids. The CDR3 bases are TGTGCCAGTCGCCAGCTAGCGGGGGGATTCACAGATACGCAGTATTTT. This gives the protein CASRQLAGGFTDTQYF. Variable domain in full (rest from reference TRBV19 and TRBJ2-3): DGGITQSPKYLFRKEGQNVTLSCEQNLNHDAMYWYRQDPGQGLRLIYYSQIVNDFQKGDIAEGYSVSREKKESFPLTVTSAQKNPTAFYLCASRQLAGGFTDTQYFGPGTRLTVL.